The 26 T cell receptor beta chains below all came from one sample that was sequenced in a study of OX40 agonist ivuxolimab in advanced cancers. Only in-frame clones appear in the TCRdb table, and some are missing; sequencing was by immunoSEQ multiplex PCR. Seen here are 6,800 or so clones, more than 70% observed once, and the top ten hold roughly 34%. The sample here was CD4+ or CD8+ T cells sorted from blood, taken in a trial of the OX40 agonist ivuxolimab. The receptors here all came from an adult with an advanced solid tumor such as melanoma, head and neck, liver or kidney cancer.

Here the CDR3 reads CASSLGLAGGSDTQYF. DNA for the CDR3: TGTGCCAGCAGCTTAGGACTAGCGGGAGGGTCAGATACGCAGTATTTT. This sequence joins TRBV7-6 and TRBJ2-3; 14 bases align to TRBD2. The CDR3 consists of 16 residues. The germline gives CDR1 SGHVS, CDR2 FNYEAQ. The J segment lost 4 bases and the V segment lost 1 base, leaving 1 base of the junction unmatched.

The chain links TRBV4-1 to TRBJ2-3; D is undetermined. CDR1 and CDR2 from the germline V gene are MGHRA and YSYEKL. This CDR3 spans 13 amino acids. Trimming pared 1 base from V and 0 bases from J, leaving 2 bases between. CDR3 amino acids: CASSQVSTDTQYF. For the CDR3, the DNA is TGCGCCAGCAGCCAAGTCAGCACAGATACGCAGTATTTT.

The chain couples TRBV19 to TRBJ1-2, with 8 bases lining up with TRBD1. This CDR3 has 16 amino acids. CDR1 is LNHDA, CDR2 SQIVND, per germline (reference sequence). The trim removed 4 bases at V and 7 bases at J, leaving 14 bases unmatched. The CDR3 region is CASSRRRAGGVGGYTF. Here the CDR3 DNA reads TGTGCCAGTAGTAGGCGTCGCGCAGGGGGCGTCGGTGGCTACACCTTC.

V usage is TRBV27 and J usage is TRBJ2-1; TRBD2 agrees at 8 bases. The CDR3 is 14 amino acids. Trimming removed 7 bases from V and 7 bases from J; junction bases left unmatched: 9. Germline CDR1 reads MNHEY; CDR2 reads SMNVEV (reference sequence). CDR3 region: CASTPGLVANEQFF. The DNA of the CDR3 is TGTGCCAGCACCCCGGGACTAGTAGCAAATGAGCAGTTCTTC.

V usage is TRBV30 and J usage is TRBJ1-4, with 7 bases identical to TRBD1. Germline assignment: CDR1 GTSNPN and CDR2 SVGIG (reference sequence). V lost 1 base and J lost 8; bases outside the gene matches: 13. The CDR3 sequence is 16 residues long. DNA for the CDR3: TGTGCCTGGAGTGCAGCAGGGGGATATATGGTCGAAAAACTGTTTTTT. This translates into CAWSAAGGYMVEKLFF.

V usage is TRBV5-6 and J usage is TRBJ1-1; D remains unclear. CDR1 SGHDT and CDR2 YYEEEE come from the germline V gene. Trimming shortened V by 4 bases and J by 1 base, and 11 bases separated the two germline ends. This CDR3 is 14 amino acids long. Written as DNA, the CDR3 is TGTGCCAGCAGCCCTCCCCCGGGGAACACTGAAGCTTTCTTT. Translating it yields CASSPPPGNTEAFF.

The gene calls are TRBV6-6 and TRBJ1-2, with TRBD1 identical over 10 bases. The CDR3 runs 16 residues. The germline V gene has CDR1 MNHNY and CDR2 SVGAGI (reference sequence). The V gene end was trimmed by 1 base and the J gene end by 5 bases; junction bases not matched to a gene: 7. CDR3: CASSYLDRGDRYGYTF. In DNA form, the CDR3 reads TGTGCCAGCAGTTACTTGGACAGGGGGGATCGGTATGGCTACACCTTC.

In its sample, this clone was seen once. The genes are TRBV27 and TRBJ2-7, with 8 positions matching TRBD2. Germline V gene lookup returns CDR1 MNHEY and CDR2 SMNVEV (reference sequence). This CDR3 contains 15 residues. Trimming removed 1 base from V and 5 bases from J; junction bases left unmatched: 7. The CDR3 sequence: CASSLFLAGTNEQYF. The CDR3 nucleotides read TGTGCCAGCAGTTTATTCCTAGCGGGTACCAACGAGCAGTACTTC.

The chain combines TRBV4-1 with TRBJ2-7, with D possibly TRBD2 on 5 matching bases. The CDR3 length is 14 residues. CDR1 MGHRA and CDR2 YSYEKL come from the germline V gene. The ends were cut back, 1 base at V and 1 base at J, with 8 bases in the middle. CDR3: CASSQGGLSYEQYF. Here the CDR3 DNA reads TGCGCCAGCAGCCAAGGAGGGCTATCCTACGAGCAGTACTTC.

This clone was detected once. The rearrangement links TRBV5-6 to TRBJ2-6; D unclear. Between the trimmed V and J ends, which lost 6 bases and 1 base, there was a span of 5 bases. CDR3 size: 13 residues. CDR1 is SGHDT, CDR2 YYEEEE, per germline. CDR3 nucleotides: TGTGCCAGCATGCTTTCTGGGGCCAACGTCCTGACTTTC. Protein: CASMLSGANVLTF.

J is TRBJ2-3 and V is TRBV28; 8 bases match TRBD1. This CDR3 spans 14 amino acids. The germline CDR1 and CDR2 sequences are MDHEN and SYDVKM. V was clipped by 7 bases and J by 3 bases; unmatched bases: 6. The CDR3 DNA is TGTGCCAGCAAACAGGGGGGTGAGACAGATACGCAGTATTTT. This sequence encodes CASKQGGETDTQYF.

The sample holds a few counts of this clone. This chain uses TRBV5-6 with TRBJ1-1; D gene ambiguous. CDR3 size: 13 residues. Trimming stripped 5 bases from V and 4 bases from J, with 12 bases between. Germline V gene sequence: CDR1 SGHDT, CDR2 YYEEEE. CDR3 loop: CASSFGGPTEAFF. Here the CDR3 DNA reads TGTGCCAGCAGTTTCGGCGGGCCCACTGAAGCTTTCTTT.

The chain recombines TRBV6-6 with TRBJ2-1, with D unclear. Trimming removed 6 bases at V and 0 bases at J, with 6 bases between. This CDR3 spans 13 amino acids. Germline CDR1 reads MNHNY; CDR2 reads SVGAGI (reference sequence). The CDR3 reads CASRGISYNEQFF. CDR3 DNA: TGTGCCAGCAGGGGCATCTCCTACAATGAGCAGTTCTTC.

The rearrangement joins TRBV9 to TRBJ2-1, with D maybe TRBD1 (6 bases). The CDR3 length is 15 residues. Trimming took 4 bases from V and 4 from J, leaving 15 bases between them. Germline CDR1 and CDR2: SGDLS and YYNGEE. The DNA of the CDR3 is TGTGCCAGCAGCCCCCGACAGGAGGAGTACAATGAGCAGTTCTTC. This codes for CASSPRQEEYNEQFF.

The J gene is TRBJ2-5, the V gene TRBV21-1; TRBD2 is taken as the D call from the table, unchecked against the DNA. The end of the DNA aligns better with TRBJ2-7, so the J call may be wrong. TRBV21-1 is noted as a pseudogene. The CDR3 runs 15 residues. The CDR3, as DNA: TGTGCCAGCAGCAAAGTGCGGGCGACGACCTACGAGCAGTACTTC. This translates into CASSKVRATTYEQYF.

The chain recombines TRBV5-4 with TRBJ2-7, with D perhaps being TRBD1 or TRBD2 (5 bases each). Per the germline V gene, CDR1 is SGHNT and CDR2 is YYREEE (reference sequence). Trimming stripped 1 base from V and 3 bases from J, with 14 bases between. The CDR3 runs 15 residues. The CDR3 here is CASSLMVFGGYEQYF. The CDR3, as DNA: TGTGCCAGCAGCTTGATGGTTTTTGGGGGCTACGAGCAGTACTTC.

The chain combines TRBV9 with TRBJ2-1, with 9 bases lining up with TRBD2. The V segment lost 4 bases and the J segment 7 bases; nucleotides outside the gene matches: 3. CDR1 and CDR2 (germline): SGDLS, YYNGEE. This CDR3 is 13 amino acids long. CDR3 amino acids: CASSPAGGNEQFF. The CDR3 DNA reads TGTGCCAGCAGCCCTGCGGGGGGGAATGAGCAGTTCTTC.

The chain combines TRBV7-9 with TRBJ2-5, with D uncertain. The CDR3 is 14 amino acids. The germline gives CDR1 SEHNR, CDR2 FQNEAQ (reference sequence). V lost 5 bases to trimming and J lost 0 bases, with 10 bases between them. The CDR3 bases are TGTGCCAGCAGCCAAGTCGATTACCAAGAGACCCAGTACTTC. Translating gives CASSQVDYQETQYF.

The gene calls are TRBV6-5 and TRBJ2-7, with a tentative D call TRBD1 (7 bases). This CDR3 has 15 amino acids. The V and J ends lost 7 bases and 4 bases respectively, with 20 bases between them. From germline, CDR1 is MNHEY and CDR2 SVGAGI. CDR3 sequence reads: CASNDYSGGRYEQYF. CDR3 DNA sequence: TGTGCCAGCAACGACTATTCAGGGGGGAGGTACGAGCAGTACTTC.

The chain uses TRBV11-1 and TRBJ2-5, with 8 bases identical to TRBD1. V lost 5 bases and J lost 4; bases outside the gene matches: 6. Germline V gives CDR1 SGHAT, CDR2 FQDESV (reference sequence). There are 14 residues in the CDR3. This CDR3 is CASSRAGGPETQYF. Here the CDR3 DNA reads TGTGCCAGCAGCAGGGCAGGGGGCCCAGAGACCCAGTACTTC.

This chain connects TRBV5-4 to TRBJ2-3, with D unresolved. This CDR3 comprises 13 residues. Germline CDR1 reads SGHNT; CDR2 reads YYREEE (reference sequence). The V end was cut by 0 bases, the J end by 1 base, with 3 bases between. In DNA form, the CDR3 reads TGTGCCAGCAGCTTGGGGGGCACAGATACGCAGTATTTT. It is translated as CASSLGGTDTQYF.

This chain links TRBV4-2 with TRBJ1-1; perhaps TRBD1 as D (6 bases). The CDR3 spans 15 residues. V lost 0 bases to trimming and J lost 4 bases, with 12 bases between them. Germline CDR1 LGHNA, CDR2 YNFKEQ. The CDR3 region is CASSQDDTRGTEAFF. The CDR3 DNA sequence: TGTGCCAGCAGCCAAGATGACACCAGGGGCACTGAAGCTTTCTTT.

Turning to this clone: Other nucleotide sequences in the sample specify the same CDR3. The chain carries TRBV9 and TRBJ2-7; 11 bases line up with TRBD2. V shed 0 bases and J 3 bases; nucleotides not matched to a gene: 5. The CDR3 has 16 residues. Germline V gene lookup returns CDR1 SGDLS and CDR2 YYNGEE. The CDR3 sequence is CASSVELAGALYEQYF. Here the CDR3 DNA reads TGTGCCAGCAGCGTAGAACTAGCGGGAGCCCTCTACGAGCAGTACTTC.

The chain recombines TRBV11-2 with TRBJ1-2; possibly TRBD1 for D (5 bases). The V and J ends lost 1 base and 4 bases respectively, with 13 bases between them. In germline, CDR1 is SGHAT, CDR2 FQNNGV. The CDR3 is made up of 15 amino acids. In nucleotides, the CDR3 is TGTGCCAGCAGCTTAGGGCCCAGGGCCATCTATGGCTACACCTTC. Encoded protein: CASSLGPRAIYGYTF.

This clone appeared a single time. The chain combines TRBV6-6 with TRBJ2-7; a possible D gene is TRBD1 (6 bases). There are 14 residues in the CDR3. The germline CDR1 and CDR2 sequences are MNHNY and SVGAGI (reference sequence). Trimming left V 5 bases short and J 2 bases short, with 13 bases between. The CDR3 DNA follows: TGTGCCAGCAGTCGACAGGATGAGGCCTACGAGCAGTACTTC. Protein: CASSRQDEAYEQYF.

The chain couples TRBV5-5 to TRBJ2-1; possible D gene TRBD2, 6 bases. The ends were cut back, 4 bases at V and 4 bases at J, with 12 bases in the middle. The CDR3 consists of 14 residues. Per germline, CDR1 SGHKS and CDR2 YYEKEE (reference sequence). CDR3 in DNA: TGTGCCAGCAGCGTCGGGACTCTATACAATGAGCAGTTCTTC. The encoded protein is CASSVGTLYNEQFF.